One TCR beta chain is described in this entry. Antigen specificity is unknown. This sample stems from a study of human T cells and chemical hapten exposure. Looking at the study overall: Variability of per-sample TCR yields stemmed mainly from small differences in pooled library volume. Whole-study findings and limits: Sensitizing with DPC caused no change in TCRs above 1 in 1000 frequency.

Time point defined: healthy volunteer bleed at 2 weeks. Whole blood, unfractionated, served as the material for total RNA extraction. Individual cDNA molecules (in the library) carried attached unique molecular identifiers. In the source study's methods: Samples contained a median of around 89,000 TCRs, with a range of about 20,000 to 750,000. MiXCR was run by TCRdb on the RACE reads, yielding one entry per CDR3 protein. The V and J calls were not made by the authors but by TCRdb's processing. The table shows 80,000 to 100,000 distinct CDR3 sequences, with over 8% occurring only once. CDR1 is SGHRS and CDR2 is YFSETQ in the germline V gene. This CDR3 spans 15 amino acids. V shed 4 bases, J shed 4 bases, and the junction held 3 bases outside the gene matches.

The sequencing input was whole blood. The receptor's source is a female donor in good health. Some clones in this sample may be carry-over from other donors' samples. The chain links TRBV5-1 to TRBJ2-5, with 14 nucleotides matching TRBD2. CDR3 sequence: CASSPGLAGAETQYF. DNA for the CDR3: TGCGCCAGCAGCCCGGGACTAGCGGGAGCAGAGACCCAGTACTTC.